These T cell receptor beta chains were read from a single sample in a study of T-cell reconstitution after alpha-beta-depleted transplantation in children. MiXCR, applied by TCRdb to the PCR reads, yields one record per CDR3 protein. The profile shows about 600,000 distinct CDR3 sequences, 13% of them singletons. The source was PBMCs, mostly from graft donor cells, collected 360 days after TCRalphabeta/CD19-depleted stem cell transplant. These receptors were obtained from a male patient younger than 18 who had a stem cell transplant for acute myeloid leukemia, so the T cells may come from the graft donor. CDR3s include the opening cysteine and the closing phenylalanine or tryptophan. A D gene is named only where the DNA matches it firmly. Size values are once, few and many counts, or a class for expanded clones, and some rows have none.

CDR3 protein: CASSGQGAGNTIYF
CDR3 DNA: TGTGCCAGCAGTGGACAGGGGGCCGGAAACACCATATATTTT
J gene: TRBJ1-3
D gene: TRBD1
V gene: TRBV25-1
clone size: few

CDR3 protein: CASRLTGVGETQYF
CDR3 DNA: TGTGCCAGCAGACTGACAGGGGTGGGGGAGACCCAGTACTTC
J gene: TRBJ2-5
D gene: TRBD1
V gene: TRBV6-1
clone size: few

CDR3 protein: CASTTGGQGVGSNQPQHF
CDR3 DNA: TGTGCCAGCACCACTGGGGGACAGGGGGTCGGCAGCAATCAGCCCCAGCATTTT
J gene: TRBJ1-5
D gene: TRBD1
V gene: TRBV28
clone size: -

CDR3 protein: CASSIPGTSIDEQFF
CDR3 DNA: TGTGCCAGCAGCATTCCCGGGACTAGCATCGATGAGCAGTTCTTC
J gene: TRBJ2-1
D gene: TRBD2
V gene: TRBV7-3
clone size: few

CDR3 protein: CSARLAGFEETQYF
CDR3 DNA: TGCAGTGCTAGGCTAGCGGGTTTTGAAGAGACCCAGTACTTC
J gene: TRBJ2-5
D gene: TRBD2
V gene: TRBV20-1
clone size: many

CDR3 protein: CASSLKSRGPQETQYF
CDR3 DNA: TGCGCCAGCAGCTTGAAATCCAGGGGACCCCAAGAGACCCAGTACTTC
J gene: TRBJ2-5
D gene: -
V gene: TRBV5-1
clone size: many

CDR3 protein: CSVEGLAVNEQFF
CDR3 DNA: TGCAGCGTTGAGGGACTAGCGGTTAATGAGCAGTTCTTC
J gene: TRBJ2-1
D gene: TRBD2
V gene: TRBV29-1
clone size: many

CDR3 protein: CASRPKDFLTDTQYF
CDR3 DNA: TGTGCCAGCAGGCCGAAGGACTTTCTCACAGATACGCAGTATTTT
J gene: TRBJ2-3
D gene: -
V gene: TRBV6-2/TRBV6-3
clone size: -

CDR3 protein: CASSPHHRFQETQYF
CDR3 DNA: TGTGCCAGCAGCCCCCATCACAGATTCCAAGAGACCCAGTACTTC
J gene: TRBJ2-5
D gene: -
V gene: TRBV6-2/TRBV6-3
clone size: -

CDR3 protein: CASSPLTGAQDTEAFF
CDR3 DNA: TGTGCCAGCTCACCCCTGACAGGGGCGCAGGACACTGAAGCTTTCTTT
J gene: TRBJ1-1
D gene: TRBD1
V gene: TRBV18
clone size: -

CDR3 protein: CASSFGAETNQPQHF
CDR3 DNA: TGTGCCAGCAGTTTCGGGGCAGAGACCAATCAGCCCCAGCATTTT
J gene: TRBJ1-5
D gene: -
V gene: TRBV12-3/TRBV12-4
clone size: few

CDR3 protein: CASSLPDRGYYGYTF
CDR3 DNA: TGTGCCAGCAGTCTCCCGGACAGGGGGTACTATGGCTACACCTTC
J gene: TRBJ1-2
D gene: TRBD1
V gene: TRBV12-3/TRBV12-4
clone size: -

CDR3 protein: CASRRTGRYEEFF
CDR3 DNA: TGTGCCAGCAGGCGGACAGGGAGGTACGAGGAGTTCTTC
J gene: TRBJ2-1
D gene: TRBD1
V gene: TRBV6-2/TRBV6-3
clone size: -

CDR3 protein: CASSPQGTSGYNEQFF
CDR3 DNA: TGTGCCAGCAGCCCGCAGGGGACTAGCGGCTACAATGAGCAGTTCTTC
J gene: TRBJ2-1
D gene: TRBD2
V gene: TRBV7-8
clone size: -

CDR3 protein: CASSQDPAGDIRETQYF
CDR3 DNA: TGCGCCAGCAGCCAAGATCCCGCAGGGGACATTCGAGAGACCCAGTACTTC
J gene: TRBJ2-5
D gene: -
V gene: TRBV4-3
clone size: few

CDR3 protein: CASSLVGTGSEQYF
CDR3 DNA: TGTGCCAGCAGCTTAGTGGGAACGGGGTCGGAGCAGTACTTC
J gene: TRBJ2-7
D gene: -
V gene: TRBV7-6
clone size: -

CDR3 protein: CASSPTRTENTEAFF
CDR3 DNA: TGTGCCAGCAGCCCTACCAGGACAGAGAACACTGAAGCTTTCTTT
J gene: TRBJ1-1
D gene: -
V gene: TRBV14
clone size: many

CDR3 protein: CASSEEVAGVLVPDTQYF
CDR3 DNA: TGCGCCAGCAGTGAGGAGGTAGCGGGAGTTCTTGTCCCAGATACGCAGTATTTT
J gene: TRBJ2-3
D gene: TRBD2
V gene: TRBV10-2
clone size: -

CDR3 protein: CASSRDRGQWNTGELFF
CDR3 DNA: TGTGCCAGCAGTCGTGACAGGGGACAATGGAACACCGGGGAGCTGTTTTTT
J gene: TRBJ2-2
D gene: TRBD1
V gene: TRBV12-3/TRBV12-4
clone size: many